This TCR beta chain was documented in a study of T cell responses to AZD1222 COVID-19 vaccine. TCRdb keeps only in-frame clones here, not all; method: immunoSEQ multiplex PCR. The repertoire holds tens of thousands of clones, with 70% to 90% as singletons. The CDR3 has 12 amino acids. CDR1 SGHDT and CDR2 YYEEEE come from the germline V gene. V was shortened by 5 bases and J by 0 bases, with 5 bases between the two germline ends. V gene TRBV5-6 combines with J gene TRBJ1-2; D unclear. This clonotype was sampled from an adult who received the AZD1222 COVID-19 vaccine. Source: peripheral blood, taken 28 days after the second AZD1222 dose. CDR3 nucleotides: TGTGCCAGCAGACATGCTAACTATGGCTACACCTTC. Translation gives CASRHANYGYTF.